These 19 T cell receptor beta chains were all obtained from the same sample, sequenced in a study of Graves' ophthalmopathy and Graves' hyperthyroidism (dated by TCRdb to the late 2010s). Sequencing took place on an Illumina HiSeq 2000. For repertoire sequencing, the TCR beta CDR3 regions were amplified from RNA transcripts. The first round was an RT-PCR using HTBI primers with the Qiagen OneStep RT-PCR kit, and this first round was followed by a second-round multiplex PCR, then size selection and purification. TCRdb itself trimmed the public reads at Q25 with fastp, ran MiXCR and retained productive beta chains. Under each unique CDR3 protein, matching rows form one entry showing the most common genes and DNA. This sample holds around 1,000,000 distinct CDR3 sequences; 36% were observed only once. The ten largest make up around 10% of the sample. Sequenced material: peripheral blood or thyroid tissue (not recorded which). The source of these receptors is an adult man with Graves' hyperthyroidism.

This clonotype was seen at least ten times. CDR3 sequence: CASSQDPDTEAFF. CDR3 DNA sequence: TGTGCCAGCAGCCAAGATCCGGACACTGAAGCTTTCTTT. This chain links TRBV4-2 with TRBJ1-1; no reliable D call. This CDR3 comprises 13 residues. V was clipped by 0 bases and J by 3 bases, with 5 bases between them. The germline V gene encodes CDR1 LGHNA and CDR2 YNFKEQ.

The chain uses TRBV28 and TRBJ2-2, with TRBD2 identical over 7 bases. The CDR3 runs to 17 residues. Unmatched junction bases numbered 12, after V lost 4 bases and J lost 4 bases. CDR1 MDHEN and CDR2 SYDVKM come from the germline V gene. CDR3 nucleotide sequence: TGTGCCAGCAGTTCGCCCCGGACTAGGCGCAGCACCGGGGAGCTGTTTTTT. Encoded protein: CASSSPRTRRSTGELFF.

Remarks on this clonotype: Possible read error: a much larger clone is one base away. V and J are TRBV19 and TRBJ1-5, with D tentatively TRBD1 (5 bases). The germline CDR1 and CDR2 sequences are LNHDA and SQIVND (reference sequence). The germline V and J ends were trimmed by 7 bases and 1 base, with 11 bases remaining between them. CDR3 length: 14 residues. The CDR3 loop reads CASMEGRSNQPQHF. The CDR3, as DNA: TGTGCCAGTATGGAGGGACGGAGCAATCAGCCCCAGCATTTT.

Note on this clonotype: Since no conserved phenylalanine or tryptophan closes the CDR3, a read error is the likely cause. The DNA is left out, because the CDR3 cannot be placed on it with certainty; the CDR3 is given as TCRdb lists it. J is TRBJ1-1 and V is TRBV5-5. Germline V CDR1 and CDR2: SGHKS, YYEKEE (reference sequence). The CDR3 length is 9 residues, termini included. The CDR3 loop reads CASSLTELY.

In DNA form, the CDR3 reads TGCGCCAGCAGTGCTGAAGGACAGAGAAATACCGAGCAGTACTTC. Translating gives CASSAEGQRNTEQYF. The chain is built from TRBV10-2 and TRBJ2-7; weak D call: TRBD1 (6 bases). Per germline, CDR1 WSHSY and CDR2 SAAADI. This CDR3 comprises 15 residues. V lost 4 bases, J lost 6 bases, and 19 bases lay in between.

In the case of this clonotype: A much bigger clone sits one base away, suggesting this may be a read error. This chain uses TRBV7-2 with TRBJ2-2, with a weak D call TRBD2 (6 bases). CDR1 and CDR2 from the germline V gene are SGHTA and FQGNSA. V gave up 5 bases and J gave up 4 bases, with 11 bases separating them. The CDR3 extends over 14 amino acids. CDR3 in amino acids: CASSPGLITGELFF. Here the CDR3 DNA reads TGTGCCAGCAGCCCGGGACTTATCACCGGGGAGCTGTTTTTT.

On this clonotype itself: Likely a read error: the CDR3 ends without its conserved phenylalanine or tryptophan. The chain carries TRBV10-3 and TRBJ1-1; TRBD1 aligns across 7 bases. The CDR3 covers 15 residues. Germline V lookup: CDR1 ENHRY, CDR2 SYGVKD. The CDR3 loop is CASSYNEGALTEAFS. The CDR3 coding sequence is TGTGCCAGCAGTTACAATGAGGGGGCGCTCACTGAAGCTTTCTCT.

J is TRBJ1-4 and V is TRBV28; D unresolved. In germline, CDR1 is MDHEN, CDR2 SYDVKM. Trimming shortened V by 3 bases and J by 3 bases, and 2 bases separated the two germline ends. The CDR3 is made up of 12 amino acids. The DNA of the CDR3 is TGTGCCAGCAGTTTGTCTAATGAAAAACTGTTTTTT. Its protein is CASSLSNEKLFF. The entire variable domain, with the rest obtained from reference TRBV28 and TRBJ1-4, is as follows: DVKVTQSSRYLVKRTGEKVFLECVQDMDHENMFWYRQDPGLGLRLIYFSYDVKMKEKGDIPEGYSVSREKKERFSLILESASTNQTSMYLCASSLSNEKLFFGSGTQLSVL.

The chain joins TRBV10-3 to TRBJ2-1; 13 bases are shared with TRBD2. The CDR3 loop spans 16 amino acids. J lost 8 bases, V lost 10 bases, and 14 bases had no gene match. CDR1 and CDR2 (germline): ENHRY, SYGVKD. The CDR3, as DNA: TGTGCCACTACGAGAACTAGCGGGAGGGGCGAGGATGAGCAGTTCTTC. This translates into CATTRTSGRGEDEQFF.

This clonotype was seen a few times. A read error is possible here, since a much larger clone lies one base away. This chain connects TRBV9 to TRBJ2-7; D may match TRBD1 or TRBD2 (5 bases each). V gave up 7 bases and J gave up 6 bases, with 14 bases separating them. This CDR3 comprises 12 residues. The V gene's germline CDR1 is SGDLS and CDR2 YYNGEE. The CDR3 coding sequence is TGTGCCAGCCGGAACGACAGCGGCGAGCAGTACTTC. Amino acids: CASRNDSGEQYF.

The chain employs TRBV6-6 and TRBJ2-7, with a weak D call TRBD2 (6 bases). Germline CDR1 is MNHNY and CDR2 is SVGAGI (reference sequence). Trimming removed 8 bases at V and 4 bases at J, with 15 bases between. The CDR3 loop spans 13 amino acids. CDR3 sequence: CASDETGEYEQYF. Here the CDR3 DNA reads TGTGCCAGCGACGAGACGGGGGAATACGAGCAGTACTTC.

This clonotype was recorded many times. The CDR3 spells CSVAGQGEVPQHF. The CDR3 region has the DNA TGCAGCGTTGCGGGACAGGGGGAAGTGCCCCAGCATTTT. The gene calls are TRBV29-1 and TRBJ1-5, with 11 nucleotides matching TRBD1. The V and J ends lost 4 bases and 9 bases, in that order; junction bases with no gene match: 5. Germline V gene lookup returns CDR1 SQVTM and CDR2 ANQGSEA. CDR3 length: 13 amino acids.

The chain uses TRBV7-9 and TRBJ2-7; perhaps TRBD2 as D (6 bases). V gave up 7 bases and J gave up 7 bases, with 29 bases separating them. Germline V CDR1 and CDR2: SEHNR, FQNEAQ (reference sequence). The CDR3 covers 17 residues. The CDR3 DNA reads as TGTGCCAGCAACCCACGGGGAGGATTGGGACCCTGGGGGGAGCAGTACTTC. Translating gives CASNPRGGLGPWGEQYF.

The V call is TRBV6-6, the J call TRBJ2-7; 8 positions agree with TRBD1. Germline lookup yields CDR1 MNHNY and CDR2 SVGAGI (reference sequence). The CDR3 is 16 residues long. The J segment lost 2 bases and the V segment lost 0 bases, leaving 6 bases of the junction unmatched. The CDR3 protein is CASSYSIGQGPYEQYF. DNA of the CDR3: TGTGCCAGCAGTTACTCGATCGGACAGGGCCCCTACGAGCAGTACTTC.

This clonotype has a count of ten or more. This chain links TRBV29-1 with TRBJ1-2; unclear D gene. Germline assignment: CDR1 SQVTM and CDR2 ANQGSEA. The CDR3 extends over 12 amino acids. Trimming removed 6 bases from V and 4 bases from J, with 12 bases in between. DNA for the CDR3: TGCAGCGTGCAAGCCCCCTTCTATGGCTACACCTTC. This gives the protein CSVQAPFYGYTF.

In this sample, this clonotype turned up a few times. DNA of the CDR3: TGTGCCAGCAGACCCGGAGGGGGGGTCGACCGCTTCTACGAGCAGTACTTC. Translating gives CASRPGGGVDRFYEQYF. This rearrangement joins TRBV7-6 to TRBJ2-7, with a weak D call TRBD2 (7 bases). Deletions cut 6 bases from V and 3 bases from J, with 24 bases between. Germline V CDR1 and CDR2: SGHVS, FNYEAQ. The CDR3 covers 17 residues.

Regarding this clonotype: A read error may explain this, as a much larger clone is one base away. The genes are TRBV10-1 and TRBJ2-5, with D uncertain. V was trimmed by 4 bases and J by 4 bases, leaving 10 bases between them. Germline V gene data show CDR1 as WNHNN and CDR2 as SYGVQD (reference sequence). The CDR3 totals 13 residues. CDR3 in amino acids: CASSGARRETQYF. CDR3 in DNA: TGCGCCAGCAGTGGGGCCCGCCGAGAGACCCAGTACTTC.

This clonotype was detected a few times. The chain couples TRBV4-3 to TRBJ2-7, with D hard to call. This CDR3 has 13 amino acids. Germline-derived CDR1 and CDR2 are LGHNA and YSLEER. V shed 0 bases and J shed 9 bases, with 12 bases lying between them. This chain's CDR3 is CASSQERQSGQYF. Written as DNA, the CDR3 is TGCGCCAGCAGCCAAGAACGGCAATCCGGGCAGTACTTC.

This chain joins TRBV7-4 and TRBJ1-5, with 11 positions matching TRBD1. With 8 bases clipped from V and 5 bases from J, the junction kept 8 bases outside the gene matches. There are 15 residues in the CDR3. The germline gives CDR1 SGHVT, CDR2 SQSDAQ. The CDR3 DNA sequence: TGTGCCAGCCCCTCCCTGGACAGGGGGCATCAGCCCCAGCATTTT. Encoded protein: CASPSLDRGHQPQHF.